This TCR beta chain was obtained from a study of T cells after yellow fever vaccination (dated by TCRdb to 2018 to 2020). Regarding the study in general: The SMART-Seq v4 Ultra Low Input RNA kit was used to prepare libraries from fractions with low cell numbers. To follow T-cell clones before and after primary and booster YFV17D yellow fever vaccination, bulk TCR alpha and beta repertoires were sequenced over time. Two healthy male donors made up the cohort, one aged 18 to 29 years and the other aged 30 to 40 years. Blood was drawn at multiple timepoints before and after primary and secondary immunization, with bulk PBMC replicates and cell subsets isolated.

To note about this clonotype: The antigen this receptor binds is unknown. No much larger clonotype is one base removed from it; base qualities were not supplied.

TCR cDNA was synthesized by 5'RACE template switching, through which a universal primer site and unique molecular identifiers were introduced. Priming of cDNA synthesis was performed from both the TCR alpha and TCR beta constant segments. Two PCR steps were used to amplify libraries, with sample barcodes and sequencing adapters being added in the second step. Sequencing of libraries was performed on Illumina HiSeq 2500 (2x100 bp) or NovaSeq (2x150 bp). The source study handled its data this way. Demultiplexing of reads and collapsing into UMI consensus sequences were performed with MIGEC, and V(D)J alignment was carried out with MiXCR. Clonotypes responding to the vaccine were identified with edgeR on replicate PBMC samples, with the criteria of FDR below 0.01 and a log2 fold change above 5 up to day 15. CD4 or CD8 identity was assigned to each bulk clonotype according to whether the clonotype was present at higher abundance in the sequenced CD4 repertoire or the sequenced CD8 repertoire. The public sequencing data were trimmed at Q25 with fastp and processed into clonotypes with MiXCR by TCRdb, which kept only in-frame beta chains. One record per CDR3 amino acid sequence lists the most common genes and DNA. TCRdb, not the original authors, processed these V and J calls. The sample profile shows around 360,000 distinct CDR3 sequences; around 10% of them were found once. Jointly, the top ten make up less than 20% of the sample.

V loses 5 bases, J loses 11 bases, and the germline ends lie 22 bases apart. The CDR3 goes from the cysteine to the phenylalanine over 15 residues. CDR3 DNA only is kept here, 45 bases in frame from base 1. What the authors observed across the whole study: Computational filtering was needed because FACS-sorted repertoires could contain abundant contaminating clonotypes from the bulk population. A small fraction of clonotypes appeared in both the CD4 and CD8 compartments, likely as a result of convergent recombination. Because only a couple of donors were included in the study, the extent to which the findings can be generalized is limited. Most clones expanded after primary vaccination (roughly 96% of CD4 and around nine tenths of CD8) were re-detected after the booster, suggesting that broad memory maintenance occurred. The secondary T-cell response was found to be weaker but faster than the primary response, with a peak reached on day 5 rather than on day 15.

The treatment or condition label on this specimen signifies: live attenuated yellow fever vaccine strain. Two biological replicates of bulk PBMCs were collected at each blood-draw timepoint. A standard Ficoll-Paque protocol was used to isolate PBMCs from peripheral blood. RNA was extracted with TriZol from bulk PBMCs, CD4 and CD8 fractions, and dextramer-positive and dextramer-negative fractions. This TCR was recovered from a man younger than 35 who received the YFV17D yellow fever vaccine. The starting material was PBMCs, obtained on the day of the first yellow fever vaccination. The rearranged chain carries TRBV12-3 or TRBV12-4 and TRBJ2-1; confidence is insufficient to name the D gene. The CDR3 has the sequence CASSPLVPSTDQQFF. The nucleotides are TGTGCCAGCAGTCCCCTAGTACCTTCTACAGATCAGCAGTTCTTC.